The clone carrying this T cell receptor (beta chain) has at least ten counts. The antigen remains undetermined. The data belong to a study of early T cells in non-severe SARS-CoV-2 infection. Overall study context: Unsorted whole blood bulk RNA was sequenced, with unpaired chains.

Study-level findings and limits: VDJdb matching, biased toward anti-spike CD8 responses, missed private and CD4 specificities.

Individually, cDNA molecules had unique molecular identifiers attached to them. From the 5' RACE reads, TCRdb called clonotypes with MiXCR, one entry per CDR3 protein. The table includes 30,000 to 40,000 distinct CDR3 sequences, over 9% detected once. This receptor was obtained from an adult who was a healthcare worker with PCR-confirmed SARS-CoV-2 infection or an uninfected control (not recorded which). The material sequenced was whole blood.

The CDR3 here is CASSYSIGGGTYEQYF. The CDR3 DNA reads as TGTGCCAGCAGTTACTCGATCGGGGGGGGAACCTACGAGCAGTACTTC. The rearrangement joins TRBV6-2 or TRBV6-3 to TRBJ2-7, with TRBD2 matching over 8 bases. The CDR3 contains 16 residues. V trimming: 0 bases; J trimming: 2 bases; junction bases outside the gene matches: 6. Germline-derived CDR1 and CDR2 are MNHEY and SVGEGT.